The following is a T cell receptor (beta chain) sequence with its context. Measured with immunoSEQ multiplex PCR; TCRdb has only the in-frame clones, and not every one. The sample records some 70,000 clones, about 87% being singletons. The record originates from a study of OX40 agonist ivuxolimab in advanced cancers. Study overall: The patients' treatment was ivuxolimab, an agonistic anti-OX40 (CD134) antibody. Each patient was given ivuxolimab into a vein every 2 weeks, at 0.01 to 10 mg/kg.

Exclusion applied to patients with autoimmune disease history or systemic immunosuppression. The CDR3 spans 12 residues. Germline V gene data show CDR1 as MNHEY and CDR2 as SVGAGI. V shed 4 bases and J shed 11 bases, with 9 bases lying between them. The chain combines TRBV6-5 with TRBJ2-6; tentative D call: TRBD1 (6 bases). This clonotype was sampled from an adult with an advanced solid tumor such as melanoma, head and neck, liver or kidney cancer. The sample consisted of CD4+ or CD8+ T cells sorted from blood, taken in a trial of the OX40 agonist ivuxolimab. As DNA, the CDR3 is TGTGCCAGCAGTTTGCAGGGGTACGTCCTGACTTTC. As protein: CASSLQGYVLTF.